This record covers a single T cell receptor (beta chain). Its antigen specificity is not known. Base qualities were left out, and no much larger clone turns up one base away. This sample is part of a study of T cell responses to AZD1222 COVID-19 vaccine (dated by TCRdb to the early 2020s). Regarding the study in general: AZD1222 recipients given second doses at about 4 weeks or at about 12 weeks were pooled, since spike-specific TCR depth and breadth were not found to differ between the two schedules. A total of 230 to 250 trial participants underwent TCR sequencing, of whom 207 had received two doses of AZD1222 and around 25 had received two doses of the MenACWY control vaccine. Trial participants were enrolled into age subgroups of 18-55, 56-69 and 70-plus years, which contained approximately 150, 28 and 58 TCR-sequenced participants, respectively. Points the paper makes about the study in general: Reportedly, almost half of the unique spike-specific TCRs recognized epitopes lying outside the regions that are mutated in the B.1.351 and B.1.1.7 variants. After two AZD1222 doses, spike-specific TCR breadth and depth were significantly higher than at day 0 and than in MenACWY recipients. In the small 56-69-year group, the increase in depth fell short of significance, most likely because of low power. Only five to seven AZD1222 recipients were SARS-CoV-2 seropositive at baseline, limiting conclusions about previously exposed vaccinees. Most participants were white British and females outnumbered males, and the authors suggested that clonal diversity may have been underestimated. Because no samples from the day 14 peak response were available, repertoires could be characterized only after the peak T cell response. Vaccine-associated CD4 TCRs spanned the whole spike protein, with dominant responses in regions 160-218 and 743-854.

The CDR3 starts with the cysteine, ends with the phenylalanine, and has 13 residues. Here the CDR3 DNA is all that survives: 39 bases in frame from base 1. Taken from the germline V gene, the CDR1 and CDR2 loops are MDHEN and SYDVKM. Germline trimming: 10 bases from V, 6 bases from J; junction bases outside gene matches: 10. The CDR3 regions of human TCRbeta chains were subjected to immunosequencing. On the authors' methods: TCRs in the repertoires were matched against a reference library of SARS-CoV-2-specific TCRs that had been generated with the MIRA antigen-specificity platform. Breadth meant the fraction of unique TCRs that were SARS-CoV-2-associated, whereas depth meant the fraction of total T cells that were SARS-CoV-2-associated. Using the MIRA data, every spike-specific TCR was mapped to the spike region that the TCR reacted to and assigned to either a CD4 or a CD8 class. Log10-transformed breadth and depth values were compared by one-way ANOVA with Sidak's multiple comparisons tests. What TCRdb holds here is the immuneACCESS table cut down to in-frame rearrangements. Part of the clones is not present; checked against another copy, under half of the missing clones reflect an unresolved V gene, and the others are unexplained. Clone size and the V and J calls come from that table; the DNA yielded D and trimming. The sample table records 45,000 to 60,000 clones; about 74% of these occur just once. The top ten hold around 6.6% of the sample.

This specimen's time point label, interpreted: baseline before first vaccination. Samples from vaccinated people were obtained from the UK trials COV001 and COV002, which included a single-blind randomized controlled phase 2/3 trial of AZD1222 (ChAdOx1 nCoV-19) in healthy adults. Trial participant PBMC samples were collected at day 0 and day 28 after the second dose for TCRbeta chain sequencing. This chain is built from TRBV28 and TRBJ1-1, and TRBD1 matches 8 of the central bases. The sample here was peripheral blood, taken on day 0 of AZD1222 vaccination. The TCR originated in an adult in good health. CDR3 reads: CATILRGLSEAFF. The DNA sequence is as follows: TGTGCCACCATACTCAGGGGGCTGTCTGAAGCTTTCTTT.